This record concerns one TCR beta chain sequence. The antigen is undetermined. Sequencing was performed with immunoSEQ multiplex PCR; in TCRdb, only in-frame clones are kept and a portion is missing. The sample holds approximately 120,000 clones; 50% to 65% are singletons and the top ten take approximately 35%. The sample originates from a study of cytotoxic CD8 clonotypes in ibrutinib-treated CLL. Across the whole study: The subjects consisted of ten to twelve relapsed/refractory and roughly 15 treatment-naive individuals, with 17 IGHV unmutated.

Whole-study results and caveats: Rare overall, public clonotypes shrank or held steady under therapy. Higher clonality was seen at ibrutinib response and a return toward baseline at progression.

V lost 8 bases and J lost 8, with 15 bases in between. CDR3 size: 13 residues. Germline CDR1 SNHLY, CDR2 FYNNEI. The starting material was PBMCs, obtained after 24 months of ibrutinib treatment. This TCR came from a human donor with chronic lymphocytic leukemia. The rearrangement uses TRBV2 and TRBJ1-4; D might be TRBD1 (6 bases). The CDR3 DNA reads as TGTGCCAGCCAGAGGGGGGACTGGGAAAAACTGTTTTTT. Encoded protein: CASQRGDWEKLFF.